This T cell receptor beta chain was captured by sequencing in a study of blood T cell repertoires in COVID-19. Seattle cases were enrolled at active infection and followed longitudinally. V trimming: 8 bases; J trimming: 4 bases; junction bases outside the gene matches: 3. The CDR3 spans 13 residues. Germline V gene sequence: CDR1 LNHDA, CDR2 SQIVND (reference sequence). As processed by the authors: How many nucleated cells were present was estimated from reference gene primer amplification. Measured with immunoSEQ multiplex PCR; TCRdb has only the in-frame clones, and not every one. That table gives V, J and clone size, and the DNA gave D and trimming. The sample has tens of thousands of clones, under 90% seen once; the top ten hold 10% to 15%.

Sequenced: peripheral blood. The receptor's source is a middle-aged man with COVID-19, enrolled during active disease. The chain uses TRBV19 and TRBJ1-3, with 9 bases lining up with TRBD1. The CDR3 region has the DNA TGTGCCAGTTCCGGGACAGGGGGAAACACCATATATTTT. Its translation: CASSGTGGNTIYF.